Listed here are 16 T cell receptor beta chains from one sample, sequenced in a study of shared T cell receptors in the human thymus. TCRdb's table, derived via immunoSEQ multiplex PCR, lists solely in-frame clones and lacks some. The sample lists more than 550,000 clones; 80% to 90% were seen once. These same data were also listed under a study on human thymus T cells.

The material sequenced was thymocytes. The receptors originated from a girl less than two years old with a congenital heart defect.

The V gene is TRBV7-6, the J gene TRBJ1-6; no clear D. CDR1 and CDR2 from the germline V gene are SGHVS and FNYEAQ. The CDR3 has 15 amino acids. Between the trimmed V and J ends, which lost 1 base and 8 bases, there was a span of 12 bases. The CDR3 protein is CASSLVGRQDSPLHF. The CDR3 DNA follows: TGTGCCAGCAGCTTAGTTGGAAGGCAGGATTCACCCCTCCACTTT. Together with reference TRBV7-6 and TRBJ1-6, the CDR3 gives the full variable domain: GAGVSQSPRYKVTKRGQDVALRCDPISGHVSLYWYRQALGQGPEFLTYFNYEAQQDKSGLPNDRFSAERPEGSISTLTIQRTEQRDSAMYRCASSLVGRQDSPLHFGNGTRLTVT.

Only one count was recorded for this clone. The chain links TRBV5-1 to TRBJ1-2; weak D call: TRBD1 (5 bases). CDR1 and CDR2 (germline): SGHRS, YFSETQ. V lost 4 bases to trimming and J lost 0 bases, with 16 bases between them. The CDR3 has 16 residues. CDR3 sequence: CASSPRGLGTNYGYTF. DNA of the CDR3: TGCGCCAGCAGCCCTAGGGGACTGGGAACTAACTATGGCTACACCTTC.

The CDR3 loop reads CASSQVDLAGTNQETQYF. Written as DNA, the CDR3 is TGCGCCAGCAGCCAAGTGGATCTAGCGGGGACCAATCAAGAGACCCAGTACTTC. The chain carries TRBV4-3 and TRBJ2-5, with 9 nucleotides matching TRBD2. Germline V gene lookup returns CDR1 LGHNA and CDR2 YSLEER. The CDR3 spans 18 residues. V gave up 1 base and J gave up 2 bases; unmatched junction bases: 11.

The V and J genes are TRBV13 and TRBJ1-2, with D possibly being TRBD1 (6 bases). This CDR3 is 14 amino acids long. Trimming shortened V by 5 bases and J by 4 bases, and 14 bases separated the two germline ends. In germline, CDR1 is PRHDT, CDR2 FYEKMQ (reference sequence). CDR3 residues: CASSPIKDSYGYTF. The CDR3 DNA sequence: TGTGCCAGCAGCCCCATCAAGGACAGCTATGGCTACACCTTC.

As DNA, the CDR3 is TGCGCCAGCAGCCGGGCAGGGTTGATAAAAGAGTTAACCGGGGAGCTGTTTTTT. Translation: CASSRAGLIKELTGELFF. The chain couples TRBV4-1 to TRBJ2-2; maybe TRBD1 (5 bases). CDR3 length: 18 amino acids. The V end lost 4 bases, the J end lost 5 bases, and 23 bases lay between the germline ends. Germline loops: CDR1 MGHRA, CDR2 YSYEKL.

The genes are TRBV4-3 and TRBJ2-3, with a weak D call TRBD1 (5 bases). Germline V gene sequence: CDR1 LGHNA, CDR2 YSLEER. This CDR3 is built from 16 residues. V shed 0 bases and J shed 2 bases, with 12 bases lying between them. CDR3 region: CASSQEPQGLTDTQYF. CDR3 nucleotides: TGCGCCAGCAGCCAAGAGCCCCAGGGCCTCACAGATACGCAGTATTTT.

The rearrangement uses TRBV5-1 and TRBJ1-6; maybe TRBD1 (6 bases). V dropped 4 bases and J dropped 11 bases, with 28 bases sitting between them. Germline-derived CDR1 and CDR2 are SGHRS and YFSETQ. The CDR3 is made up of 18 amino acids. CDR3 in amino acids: CASSPRDLDTGTEAPLHF. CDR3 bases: TGCGCCAGCAGCCCACGCGACCTAGACACAGGGACGGAGGCACCCCTCCACTTT.

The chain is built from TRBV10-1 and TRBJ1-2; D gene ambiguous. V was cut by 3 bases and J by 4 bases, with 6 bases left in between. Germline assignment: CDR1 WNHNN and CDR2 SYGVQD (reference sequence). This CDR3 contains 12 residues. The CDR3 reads CASSDGSYGYTF. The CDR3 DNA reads TGCGCCAGCAGTGACGGGAGCTATGGCTACACCTTC.

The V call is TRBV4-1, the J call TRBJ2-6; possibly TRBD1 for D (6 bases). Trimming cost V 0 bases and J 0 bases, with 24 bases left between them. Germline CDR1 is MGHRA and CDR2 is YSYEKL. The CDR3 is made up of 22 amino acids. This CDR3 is CASSQDLTSPVTGFSGANVLTF. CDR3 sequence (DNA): TGCGCCAGCAGCCAAGATCTGACATCCCCGGTGACAGGTTTCTCTGGGGCCAACGTCCTGACTTTC.

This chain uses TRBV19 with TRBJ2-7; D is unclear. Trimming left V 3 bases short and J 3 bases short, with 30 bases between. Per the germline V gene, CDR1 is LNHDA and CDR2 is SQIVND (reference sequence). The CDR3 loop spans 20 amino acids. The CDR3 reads CASSMKALPPKLPVFYEQYF. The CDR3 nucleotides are TGTGCCAGTAGTATGAAAGCCCTGCCTCCGAAGCTCCCGGTGTTCTACGAGCAGTACTTC.

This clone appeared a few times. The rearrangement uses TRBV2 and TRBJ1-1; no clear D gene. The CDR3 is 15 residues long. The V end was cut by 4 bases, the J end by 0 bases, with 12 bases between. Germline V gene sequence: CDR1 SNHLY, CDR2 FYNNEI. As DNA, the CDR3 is TGTGCCAGCAGTGGGGCACAAACTCTGAACACTGAAGCTTTCTTT. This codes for CASSGAQTLNTEAFF.

CDR3 residues: CSYMEQFF. The CDR3 DNA is TGCAGTTATATGGAGCAGTTCTTC. The rearrangement links TRBV20-1 to TRBJ2-1, with D unresolved. The CDR3 has 8 amino acids. V gave up 8 bases and J gave up 10 bases, with 6 bases separating them. Germline loops: CDR1 DFQATT, CDR2 SNEGSKA (reference sequence).

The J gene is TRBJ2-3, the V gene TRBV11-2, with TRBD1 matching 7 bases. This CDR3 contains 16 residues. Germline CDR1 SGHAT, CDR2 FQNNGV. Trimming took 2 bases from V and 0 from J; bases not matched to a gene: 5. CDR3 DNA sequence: TGTGCCAGCAGCTTACCGGGGACAGTCAGCACAGATACGCAGTATTTT. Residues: CASSLPGTVSTDTQYF.

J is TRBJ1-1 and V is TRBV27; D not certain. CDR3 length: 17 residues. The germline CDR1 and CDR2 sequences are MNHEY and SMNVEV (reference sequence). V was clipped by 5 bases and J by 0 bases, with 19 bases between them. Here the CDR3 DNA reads TGTGCCAGCAGTCTTTCTTGGGAGAAGGTCATGAACACTGAAGCTTTCTTT. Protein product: CASSLSWEKVMNTEAFF.

CDR3 sequence: CASSEAEGASPYEQYF. The CDR3 DNA reads TGTGCCAGCAGTGAAGCGGAGGGGGCGTCCCCCTACGAGCAGTACTTC. The J gene is TRBJ2-7, the V gene TRBV6-1; D perhaps matches TRBD1 (7 bases). Trimming left V 0 bases short and J 2 bases short, with 14 bases between. Germline assignment: CDR1 MNHNS and CDR2 SASEGT. The CDR3 loop spans 16 amino acids.

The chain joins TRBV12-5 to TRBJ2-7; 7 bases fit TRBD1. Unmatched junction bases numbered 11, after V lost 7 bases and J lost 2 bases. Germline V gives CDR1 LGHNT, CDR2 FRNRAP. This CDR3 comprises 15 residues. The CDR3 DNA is TGTGCTAGTGTTCACAGGGGATCCGTAACCTACGAGCAGTACTTC. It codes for CASVHRGSVTYEQYF.